This T cell receptor beta chain came from a study of T cell repertoires in cytomegalovirus infection. Across the whole study: Indications of both CMV infection and matching HLA type were provided by public TCR beta signatures.

Worth noting for this clonotype: Its cognate antigen is unknown.

General study points: The ex vivo response showed dominance by HLA-C-restricted CMV-specific TCR beta clonotypes.

One entry per CDR3 protein results from TCRdb running MiXCR on the reads. The table shows 370,000 or so distinct CDR3 sequences, with about 35% occurring only once. There are 15 residues in the CDR3. After removal of 4 bases from V and 5 bases from J, the junction contained 7 bases not matched to a gene. Germline assignment: CDR1 KGHDR and CDR2 SFDVKD. This receptor was identified in a human donor in good health (CMV status not recorded). Some clones in this sample may be carry-over from other donors' samples. Material: cultured PBMCs, obtained from culture after CMV antigen stimulation. This chain uses TRBV24-1 with TRBJ2-7, with 10 bases aligning to TRBD1. CDR3: CATSDRDRGIHEQYF. The CDR3 DNA follows: TGTGCCACCAGTGACAGGGACAGGGGAATCCACGAGCAGTACTTC.